These 10 T cell receptor beta chains originate from one sample sequenced in a study of T cell responses to AZD1222 COVID-19 vaccine. This table comes from immunoSEQ multiplex PCR, and its TCRdb copy is limited to in-frame clones, with some not included. Of roughly 140,000 clones detected, around 89% appear once; the ten largest clones hold 2% to 2.5%. The input for sequencing was peripheral blood, taken on day 0 of AZD1222 vaccination. Receptors were obtained from an adult in good health.

This chain links TRBV4-2 with TRBJ2-1; TRBD2 is a possible D gene (5 bases). This CDR3 contains 15 residues. Between the trimmed V and J ends, which lost 3 bases and 2 bases, there was a span of 11 bases. Germline CDR1 LGHNA, CDR2 YNFKEQ. The CDR3: CASSQAGGPYNEQFF. The CDR3 region has the DNA TGTGCCAGCAGCCAGGCCGGAGGTCCCTACAATGAGCAGTTCTTC.

The chain uses TRBV30 and TRBJ1-1, with D possibly being TRBD1 (6 bases). Trimming took 4 bases from V and 4 from J, leaving 13 bases between them. This CDR3 has 13 amino acids. Germline-derived CDR1 and CDR2 are GTSNPN and SVGIG (reference sequence). The DNA of the CDR3 is TGTGCCTGGATGCCAGGGGTGGCCACTGAAGCTTTCTTT. It yields the protein CAWMPGVATEAFF. The variable domain in full, completed from reference TRBV30 and TRBJ1-1, reads SQTIHQWPATLVQPVGSPLSLECTVEGTSNPNLYWYRQAAGRGLQLLFYSVGIGQISSEVPQNLSASRPQDRQFILSSKKLLLSDSGFYLCAWMPGVATEAFFGQGTRLTVV.

This CDR3 is CASSQVMGAEAFF. The CDR3 DNA is TGTGCCAGCAGCCAAGTTATGGGGGCTGAAGCTTTCTTT. The chain carries TRBV14 and TRBJ1-1, with D possibly matching TRBD1 (5 bases). The CDR3 runs to 13 residues. Trimming took 1 base from V and 6 from J, leaving 9 bases between them. Germline lookup yields CDR1 SGHDN and CDR2 FVKESK.

This clone has a single count. J is TRBJ2-5 and V is TRBV5-1, with TRBD1 matching over 8 bases. V was pared by 3 bases and J by 5 bases, with 6 bases of the junction left unmatched. From germline, CDR1 is SGHRS and CDR2 YFSETQ. The CDR3 extends over 14 amino acids. The CDR3 DNA sequence: TGCGCCAGCAGCTCCCAGGGGGCCCAGGAGACCCAGTACTTC. Protein product: CASSSQGAQETQYF.

The chain has TRBV7-2 and TRBJ2-7; 7 nucleotides agree with TRBD2. The CDR3 has 14 amino acids. CDR1 and CDR2 (germline): SGHTA, FQGNSA. V lost 1 base to trimming and J lost 3 bases; unmatched junction nucleotides: 3. The CDR3 region is CASSLVGGNYEQYF. As DNA, the CDR3 is TGTGCCAGCAGCTTAGTGGGAGGGAACTACGAGCAGTACTTC.

This clone was seen a few times. The CDR3 DNA follows: TGTGCCTGGAGAACTGGGGGGGTAACTGAAGCTTTCTTT. The encoded protein is CAWRTGGVTEAFF. This sequence joins TRBV30 and TRBJ1-1; TRBD1 might be the D (5 bases). Germline V gives CDR1 GTSNPN, CDR2 SVGIG (reference sequence). Trimming left V 3 bases short and J 5 bases short, with 13 bases between. The CDR3 spans 13 residues.

This chain links TRBV19 with TRBJ1-5, with D possibly TRBD1 on 5 matching bases. The CDR3 is made up of 15 amino acids. Germline-derived CDR1 and CDR2 are LNHDA and SQIVND (reference sequence). V was pared by 5 bases and J by 1 base, with 12 bases between. CDR3 loop: CASSSQGGSNQPQHF. As DNA, the CDR3 is TGTGCCAGTAGTTCGCAGGGAGGGAGCAATCAGCCCCAGCATTTT.

The chain recombines TRBV19 with TRBJ2-3; TRBD2 agrees at 7 bases. Per germline, CDR1 LNHDA and CDR2 SQIVND (reference sequence). This CDR3 is built from 18 residues. V trimming: 5 bases; J trimming: 0 bases; junction bases outside the gene matches: 14. Here the CDR3 reads CASSAQVGGRGSTDTQYF. The CDR3 coding sequence is TGTGCCAGTAGTGCCCAGGTCGGAGGGAGGGGAAGCACAGATACGCAGTATTTT.

The rearrangement joins TRBV5-4 to TRBJ2-3, with 7 bases that match TRBD1. Germline values: CDR1 SGHNT, CDR2 YYREEE (reference sequence). Trimming cost V 0 bases and J 3 bases; bases outside gene matches: 13. The length of the CDR3 is 18 residues. The CDR3 here is CASSLGGKGAWQTDTQYF. The CDR3 DNA reads as TGTGCCAGCAGCTTGGGCGGCAAGGGGGCCTGGCAAACAGATACGCAGTATTTT.

The chain recombines TRBV4-3 with TRBJ2-3; TRBD2 matches at 8 bases. The CDR3 has 17 amino acids. Per the germline V gene, CDR1 is LGHNA and CDR2 is YSLEER. J gave up 4 bases and V 1 base, and 10 bases lay outside the gene matches. As DNA, the CDR3 is TGCGCCAGCAGCCAAGTTTCGAACGGGAGGGCCGCAGATACGCAGTATTTT. Encoded protein: CASSQVSNGRAADTQYF.